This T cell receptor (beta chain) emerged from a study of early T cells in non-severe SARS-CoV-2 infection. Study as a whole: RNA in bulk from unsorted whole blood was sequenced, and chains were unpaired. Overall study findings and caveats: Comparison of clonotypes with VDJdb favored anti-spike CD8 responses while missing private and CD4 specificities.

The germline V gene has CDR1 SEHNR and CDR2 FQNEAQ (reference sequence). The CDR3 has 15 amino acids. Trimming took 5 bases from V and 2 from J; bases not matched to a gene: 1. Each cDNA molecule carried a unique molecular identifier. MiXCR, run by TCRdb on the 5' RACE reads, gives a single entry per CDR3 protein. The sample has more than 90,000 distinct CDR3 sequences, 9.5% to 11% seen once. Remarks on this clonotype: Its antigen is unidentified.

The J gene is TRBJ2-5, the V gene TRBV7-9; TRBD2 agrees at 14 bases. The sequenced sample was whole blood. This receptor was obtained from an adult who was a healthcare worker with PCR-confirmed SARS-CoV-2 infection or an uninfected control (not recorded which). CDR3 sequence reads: CASSRTSGGQETQYF. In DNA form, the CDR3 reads TGTGCCAGCAGCCGGACTAGCGGGGGGCAAGAGACCCAGTACTTC.